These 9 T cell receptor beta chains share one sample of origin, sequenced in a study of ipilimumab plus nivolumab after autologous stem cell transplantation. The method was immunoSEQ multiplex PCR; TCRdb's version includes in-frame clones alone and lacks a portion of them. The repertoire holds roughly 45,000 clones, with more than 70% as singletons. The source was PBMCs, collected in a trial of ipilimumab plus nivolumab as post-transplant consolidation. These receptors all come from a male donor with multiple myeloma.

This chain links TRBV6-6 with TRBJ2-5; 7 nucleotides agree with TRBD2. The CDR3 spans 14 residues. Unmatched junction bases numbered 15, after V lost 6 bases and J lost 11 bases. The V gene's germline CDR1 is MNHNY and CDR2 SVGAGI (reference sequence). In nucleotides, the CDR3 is TGTGCCAGCAGAACCAGTCAAGCCGCGCGGGAGCAGTACTTC. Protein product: CASRTSQAAREQYF.

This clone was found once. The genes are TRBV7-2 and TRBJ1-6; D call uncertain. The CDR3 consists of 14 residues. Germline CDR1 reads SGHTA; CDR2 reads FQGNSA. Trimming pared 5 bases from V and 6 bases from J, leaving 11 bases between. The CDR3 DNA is TGTGCCAGCAGCCCCCGGGGTCCTAATTCACCCCTCCACTTT. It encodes CASSPRGPNSPLHF.

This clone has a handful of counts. The CDR3 nucleotides read TGTGCCAGCAGCGTCCGGGGGGATAATCAGCCCCAGCATTTT. Its protein is CASSVRGDNQPQHF. This chain uses TRBV9 with TRBJ1-5; D may be TRBD1 (5 bases). The CDR3 consists of 14 residues. Trimming cost V 2 bases and J 4 bases, with 10 bases left between them. CDR1 SGDLS and CDR2 YYNGEE come from the germline V gene.

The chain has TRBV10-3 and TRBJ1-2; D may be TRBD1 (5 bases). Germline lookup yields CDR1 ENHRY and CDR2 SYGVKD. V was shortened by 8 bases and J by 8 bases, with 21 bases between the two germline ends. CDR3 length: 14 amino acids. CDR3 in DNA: TGTGCCATCGCTGAGATGACAGTTCCTGTGGGCTACACCTTC. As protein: CAIAEMTVPVGYTF.

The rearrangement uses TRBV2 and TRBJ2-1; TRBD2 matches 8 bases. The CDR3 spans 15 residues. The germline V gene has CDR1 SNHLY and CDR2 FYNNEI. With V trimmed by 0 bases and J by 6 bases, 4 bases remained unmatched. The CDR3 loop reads CASSEASGGGNEQFF. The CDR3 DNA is TGTGCCAGCAGTGAAGCAAGCGGGGGAGGCAATGAGCAGTTCTTC.

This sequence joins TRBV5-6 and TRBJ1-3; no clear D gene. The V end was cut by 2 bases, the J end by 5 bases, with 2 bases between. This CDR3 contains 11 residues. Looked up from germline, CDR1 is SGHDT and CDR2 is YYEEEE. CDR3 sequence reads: CASSLRNTIYF. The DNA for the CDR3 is TGTGCCAGCAGCTTACGAAACACCATATATTTT.

The CDR3 DNA follows: TGTGCCAGCTCACCAGGAGGGGACTTCTCTGGAAACACCATATATTTT. Its protein product is CASSPGGDFSGNTIYF. V is TRBV18 and J is TRBJ1-3, with D perhaps matching TRBD1 (5 bases). Trimming took 2 bases from V and 0 from J, leaving 11 bases between them. From germline, CDR1 is KGHSH and CDR2 LQKENI. The CDR3 has 16 residues.

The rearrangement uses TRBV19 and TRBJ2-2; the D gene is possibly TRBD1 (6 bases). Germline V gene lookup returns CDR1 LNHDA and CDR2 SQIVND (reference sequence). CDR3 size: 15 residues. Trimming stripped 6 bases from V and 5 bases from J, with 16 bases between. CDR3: CASSPTGKRTGELFF. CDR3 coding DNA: TGTGCCAGTAGCCCGACAGGCAAAAGGACCGGGGAGCTGTTTTTT.

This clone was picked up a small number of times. The CDR3 sequence: CQAEETTEAFF. As DNA, the CDR3 is TGCCAAGCGGAGGAAACCACTGAAGCTTTCTTT. The V gene is TRBV20-1, the J gene TRBJ1-1; D not resolved. The CDR3 has 11 amino acids. Germline CDR1 reads DFQATT; CDR2 reads SNEGSKA (reference sequence).